This T cell receptor (beta chain) was sequenced in a study of CD8+ T cells in alopecia areata. Across the study: It was 6 to 18 months of tofacitinib, and then there were 6 months off drug. Study observations and caveats: There were also resident alphabeta T cells of normal skin sequenced in scalp samples. Tofacitinib significantly reduced both scalp clonality and expanded CD8+ clones among the top 100.

Sequencing templates came from extracted RNA that was reverse transcribed into cDNA. Using immunoSEQ multiplex PCR, the repertoire was profiled, and TCRdb retains in-frame clones only, with some absent. The table lists more than 90,000 clones, about 59% of them singletons. As to treatment: oral pan-JAK inhibitor, 5-10 mg twice daily. The germline V gene has CDR1 MNHEY and CDR2 SVGAGI. This CDR3 region has 13 residues. V gave up 6 bases and J gave up 5 bases, with 13 bases separating them. As regards this clone: Antigen: not known.

The TCR sequence derives from a human donor with alopecia areata. The chain is built from TRBV6-5 and TRBJ1-2; D gene ambiguous. Sequencing used CD8+ T cells sorted from blood, obtained at week 24, from a patient treated with tofacitinib. This CDR3 is CASSSLEWYGYTF. CDR3 nucleotide sequence: TGTGCCAGCAGCTCCCTAGAGTGGTATGGCTACACCTTC.